A single sample is the source of the 22 T cell receptor beta chains below, sequenced in a study of blood T cell repertoires in COVID-19. Method: immunoSEQ multiplex PCR; TCRdb's copy keeps in-frame clones and lacks some. Of about 270,000 clones in the sample, approximately 90% were seen once. Sequenced material: PBMCs or T cells enriched from blood (not recorded which). The receptors shown here come from a woman aged 30 to 39 with acute COVID-19.

The chain combines TRBV11-3 with TRBJ1-6; TRBD1 might be the D (5 bases). CDR1 and CDR2 (germline): SGHNT, YENEEA. The CDR3 is made up of 12 amino acids. The V end was cut by 5 bases, the J end by 6 bases, with 5 bases between. CDR3 region: CASSQGNSPLHF. The CDR3 DNA follows: TGTGCCAGCAGCCAGGGTAATTCACCCCTCCACTTT.

V and J are TRBV7-9 and TRBJ2-3; the match to TRBD2 covers 8 bases. The CDR3 sequence is 14 residues long. V lost 5 bases to trimming and J lost 6 bases; unmatched junction nucleotides: 7. Germline V gene sequence: CDR1 SEHNR, CDR2 FQNEAQ (reference sequence). The CDR3 loop is CASSLGLAADTQYF. DNA for the CDR3: TGTGCCAGCAGCCTAGGACTAGCTGCGGATACGCAGTATTTT.

This chain connects TRBV5-1 to TRBJ2-1; 14 nucleotides line up with TRBD2. CDR1 is SGHRS, CDR2 YFSETQ, per germline. The junction had 7 bases not matched to a gene; V was cut back by 4 bases and J by 10 bases. This CDR3 is 15 amino acids long. The CDR3 protein is CASSQGLAGAGEQFF. In nucleotides, the CDR3 is TGCGCCAGCAGCCAGGGACTAGCGGGAGCGGGGGAGCAGTTCTTC.

This clone turned up a few times. The CDR3, as DNA: TGTGCCAGCAACCGGGGGGGGACAGGGAAAGAAAAACTGTTTTTT. Protein product: CASNRGGTGKEKLFF. The genes are TRBV28 and TRBJ1-4, with 9 bases that match TRBD1. With 7 bases clipped from V and 8 bases from J, the junction kept 11 bases outside the gene matches. This CDR3 region has 15 residues. Looked up from germline, CDR1 is MDHEN and CDR2 is SYDVKM.

The chain uses TRBV7-9 and TRBJ2-3; D unresolved. V lost 5 bases, J lost 6 bases, and 9 bases lay in between. This CDR3 spans 12 amino acids. CDR1 and CDR2 (germline): SEHNR, FQNEAQ (reference sequence). Written as DNA, the CDR3 is TGTGCCAGCAGCGATGGAGATGATACGCAGTATTTT. Its translation: CASSDGDDTQYF.

The chain has TRBV19 and TRBJ2-7, with 7 nucleotides matching TRBD2. Trimming took 4 bases from V and 2 from J; bases not matched to a gene: 8. The germline CDR1 and CDR2 sequences are LNHDA and SQIVND (reference sequence). The length of the CDR3 is 15 residues. The CDR3 sequence: CASSSLADNTYEQYF. CDR3 bases: TGTGCCAGTAGTAGCCTAGCGGACAATACCTACGAGCAGTACTTC.

This clone occurred once. This sequence joins TRBV14 and TRBJ2-3; tentatively, D is TRBD2 (5 bases). This CDR3 spans 14 amino acids. From germline, CDR1 is SGHDN and CDR2 FVKESK. V lost 1 base and J 0 bases, leaving 5 bases between the germline ends. This CDR3 is CASSQGRSTDTQYF. The CDR3 DNA is TGTGCCAGCAGCCAAGGGAGGAGCACAGATACGCAGTATTTT.

The J gene is TRBJ2-3, the V gene TRBV5-1; 8 bases line up with TRBD2. V was pared by 4 bases and J by 1 base, with 26 bases of the junction left unmatched. CDR3 length equals 22 residues. The germline gives CDR1 SGHRS, CDR2 YFSETQ. CDR3 region: CASSRSGAGDLGSGSGTDTQYF. CDR3 DNA: TGCGCCAGCAGCCGTAGCGGGGCTGGCGACCTTGGGAGTGGTAGTGGCACAGATACGCAGTATTTT.

The chain employs TRBV5-1 and TRBJ2-7, with a weak D call TRBD2 (5 bases). The germline CDR1 and CDR2 sequences are SGHRS and YFSETQ. Trimming removed 7 bases from V and 1 base from J, with 9 bases in between. The CDR3 is made up of 12 amino acids. CDR3 sequence (DNA): TGCGCCAGCGGGAGAGATTCCTACGAGCAGTACTTC. Amino acid sequence: CASGRDSYEQYF.

The V gene is TRBV6-2 or TRBV6-3, the J gene TRBJ2-7, with TRBD2 as a possible D gene (5 bases). This CDR3 region has 18 residues. V was cut by 4 bases and J by 2 bases, with 24 bases left in between. In germline, CDR1 is MNHEY, CDR2 SVGEGT. The CDR3 here is CASSLGLNGELLTYEQYF. CDR3 DNA sequence: TGTGCCAGCAGTTTGGGTCTCAACGGGGAACTGCTTACCTACGAGCAGTACTTC.

This chain links TRBV7-2 with TRBJ2-7, with D possibly being TRBD1 (6 bases). Trimming cost V 3 bases and J 7 bases, with 16 bases left between them. This CDR3 spans 14 amino acids. CDR1 is SGHTA, CDR2 FQGNSA, per germline. CDR3 residues: CASSLSTGTGEQYF. The CDR3, as DNA: TGTGCCAGCAGCTTGTCGACAGGAACGGGGGAGCAGTACTTC.

This chain links TRBV5-1 with TRBJ2-7, with TRBD2 matching over 10 bases. Germline trimming cut 7 bases from V and 2 bases from J; bases unmatched to any gene: 18. CDR3 size: 18 residues. The germline gives CDR1 SGHRS, CDR2 YFSETQ. The CDR3 loop reads CASSTLAGTSVSTYEQYF. CDR3 DNA sequence: TGCGCCAGCTCCACTCTAGCGGGGACTAGCGTTTCTACCTACGAGCAGTACTTC.

J is TRBJ2-3 and V is TRBV29-1; TRBD1 aligns across 10 bases. CDR1 SQVTM and CDR2 ANQGSEA come from the germline V gene. With V trimmed by 7 bases and J by 8 bases, 9 bases remained unmatched. There are 13 residues in the CDR3. CDR3 amino acids: CSGLTGGAGTQYF. DNA for the CDR3: TGCAGCGGTCTGACAGGGGGCGCAGGTACGCAGTATTTT.

This clone was detected a few times. The chain links TRBV3-1 (or the pseudogene TRBV3-2) to TRBJ1-2; the match to TRBD1 covers 9 bases. V lost 5 bases and J lost 2; bases outside the gene matches: 15. Per germline, CDR1 LGHDT and CDR2 YNNKEL (reference sequence). The CDR3 is made up of 18 amino acids. The CDR3 nucleotides are TGTGCCAGCAGCGTGAACCAGGGGGCAGGACAGGGGAACTATGGCTACACCTTC. Its protein product is CASSVNQGAGQGNYGYTF.

The chain carries TRBV7-2 and TRBJ2-7, with 11 bases fitting TRBD2. Germline assignment: CDR1 SGHTA and CDR2 FQGNSA. The V gene end was trimmed by 3 bases and the J gene end by 10 bases; junction bases not matched to a gene: 8. The CDR3 length is 14 residues. In DNA form, the CDR3 reads TGTGCCAGCAGCTTGACTCTAGCGGGAGGAATTCAGTACTTC. Its protein is CASSLTLAGGIQYF.

The chain carries TRBV15 and TRBJ2-1, with 8 bases aligning to TRBD1. There are 14 residues in the CDR3. Germline lookup yields CDR1 LNHNV and CDR2 YYDKDF (reference sequence). Trimming cost V 5 bases and J 4 bases; bases outside gene matches: 4. CDR3 DNA sequence: TGTGCCACCAGCGTTGACAGGGGTTACAATGAGCAGTTCTTC. This codes for CATSVDRGYNEQFF.

CDR3 DNA sequence: TGTGCCAGCTCACCACGGACTAGCCCGAACACCGGGGAGCTGTTTTTT. It codes for CASSPRTSPNTGELFF. V is TRBV18 and J is TRBJ2-2; TRBD2 agrees at 8 bases. The CDR3 is made up of 16 amino acids. Germline trimming cut 1 base from V and 0 bases from J; bases unmatched to any gene: 1. Germline CDR1 reads KGHSH; CDR2 reads LQKENI.

The V call is TRBV10-3, the J call TRBJ1-2, with unresolved D. From germline, CDR1 is ENHRY and CDR2 SYGVKD. V dropped 6 bases and J dropped 4 bases, with 12 bases sitting between them. The CDR3 sequence is 13 residues long. In nucleotides, the CDR3 is TGTGCCATCAGCCGTGATGGAGGCTATGGCTACACCTTC. Amino acids: CAISRDGGYGYTF.

V is TRBV19 and J is TRBJ2-1, with 10 bases matching TRBD1. The CDR3 contains 14 residues. Germline V lookup: CDR1 LNHDA, CDR2 SQIVND (reference sequence). Unmatched junction bases numbered 5, after V lost 5 bases and J lost 7 bases. The CDR3 loop is CASSGTGAGNEQFF. As DNA, the CDR3 is TGTGCCAGTAGTGGGACAGGGGCTGGGAATGAGCAGTTCTTC.

The V call is TRBV29-1, the J call TRBJ1-1, with 7 bases fitting TRBD1. The CDR3 spans 14 residues. Trimming took 2 bases from V and 3 from J; bases not matched to a gene: 6. CDR1 and CDR2 from the germline V gene are SQVTM and ANQGSEA. The CDR3 loop reads CSVEPRQGDTEAFF. The DNA for the CDR3 is TGCAGCGTTGAACCCAGGCAGGGGGACACTGAAGCTTTCTTT. The whole variable domain, remainder taken from reference TRBV29-1 and TRBJ1-1, is SAVISQKPSRDICQRGTSLTIQCQVDSQVTMMFWYRQQPGQSLTLIATANQGSEATYESGFVIDKFPISRPNLTFSTLTVSNMSPEDSSIYLCSVEPRQGDTEAFFGQGTRLTVV.

The rearrangement uses TRBV24-1 and TRBJ2-2; maybe TRBD1 (6 bases). The CDR3 runs to 16 residues. Between the trimmed V and J ends, which lost 4 bases and 4 bases, there was a span of 15 bases. Per the germline V gene, CDR1 is KGHDR and CDR2 is SFDVKD. The CDR3 protein is CATSDDTGSGTGELFF. CDR3 coding DNA: TGTGCCACCAGTGACGATACAGGGTCGGGCACCGGGGAGCTGTTTTTT.

The chain couples TRBV15 to TRBJ2-1; maybe TRBD1 (7 bases). The CDR3 has 16 amino acids. The ends were cut back, 0 bases at V and 5 bases at J, with 14 bases in the middle. Looked up from germline, CDR1 is LNHNV and CDR2 is YYDKDF (reference sequence). Here the CDR3 reads CATSRDWRGRNNEQFF. The CDR3 coding sequence is TGTGCCACCAGCAGAGATTGGAGGGGGCGAAACAATGAGCAGTTCTTC.